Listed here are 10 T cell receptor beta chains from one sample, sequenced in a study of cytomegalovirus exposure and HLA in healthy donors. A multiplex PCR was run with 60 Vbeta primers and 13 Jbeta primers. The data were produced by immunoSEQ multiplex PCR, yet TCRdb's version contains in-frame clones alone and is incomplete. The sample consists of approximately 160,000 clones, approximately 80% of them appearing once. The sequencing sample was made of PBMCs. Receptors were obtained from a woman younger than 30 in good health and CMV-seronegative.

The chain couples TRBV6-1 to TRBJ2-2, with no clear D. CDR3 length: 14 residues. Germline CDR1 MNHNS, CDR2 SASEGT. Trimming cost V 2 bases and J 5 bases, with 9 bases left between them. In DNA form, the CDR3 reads TGTGCCAGCAGTGAAAACACTATGACCGGGGAGCTGTTTTTT. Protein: CASSENTMTGELFF.

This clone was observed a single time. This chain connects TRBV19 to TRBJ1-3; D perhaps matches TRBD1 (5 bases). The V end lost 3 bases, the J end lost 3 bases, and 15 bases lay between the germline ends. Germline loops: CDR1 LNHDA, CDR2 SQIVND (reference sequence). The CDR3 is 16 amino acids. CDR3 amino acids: CASSMDREGLGNTIYF. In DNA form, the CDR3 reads TGTGCCAGTAGTATGGATCGGGAGGGGCTTGGAAACACCATATATTTT.

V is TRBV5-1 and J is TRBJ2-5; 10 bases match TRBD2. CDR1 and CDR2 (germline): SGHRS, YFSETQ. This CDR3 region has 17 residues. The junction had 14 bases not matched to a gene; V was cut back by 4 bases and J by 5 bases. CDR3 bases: TGCGCCAGCAGCCCCCGAGTCCTAGCGGGAGTACGGGAGACCCAGTACTTC. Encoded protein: CASSPRVLAGVRETQYF.

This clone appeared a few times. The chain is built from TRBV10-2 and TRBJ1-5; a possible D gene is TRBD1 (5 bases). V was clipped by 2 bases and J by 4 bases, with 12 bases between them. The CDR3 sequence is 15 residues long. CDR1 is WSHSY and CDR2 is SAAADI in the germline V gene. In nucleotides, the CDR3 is TGCGCCAGCAGTGAGGGGCACAGGATTAATCAGCCCCAGCATTTT. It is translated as CASSEGHRINQPQHF.

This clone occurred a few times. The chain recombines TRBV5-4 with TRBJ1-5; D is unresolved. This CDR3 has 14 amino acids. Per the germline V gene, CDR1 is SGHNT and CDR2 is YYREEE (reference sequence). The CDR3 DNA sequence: TGTGCATGGAGGGAGGGCTATAGCAATCAGCCCCAGCATTTT. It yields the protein CAWREGYSNQPQHF.

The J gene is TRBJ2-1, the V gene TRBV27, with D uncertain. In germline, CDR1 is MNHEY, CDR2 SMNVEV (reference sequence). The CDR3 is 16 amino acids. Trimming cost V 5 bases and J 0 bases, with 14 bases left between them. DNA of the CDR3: TGTGCCAGCAGTCCGACACCGAACCTCTCCTACAATGAGCAGTTCTTC. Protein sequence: CASSPTPNLSYNEQFF.

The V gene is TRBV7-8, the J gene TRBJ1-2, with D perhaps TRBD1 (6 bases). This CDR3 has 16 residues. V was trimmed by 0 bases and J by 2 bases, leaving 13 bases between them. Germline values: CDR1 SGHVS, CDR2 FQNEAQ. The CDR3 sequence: CASSLAEGGANYGYTF. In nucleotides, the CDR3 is TGTGCCAGCAGCTTAGCAGAGGGGGGGGCGAACTATGGCTACACCTTC.

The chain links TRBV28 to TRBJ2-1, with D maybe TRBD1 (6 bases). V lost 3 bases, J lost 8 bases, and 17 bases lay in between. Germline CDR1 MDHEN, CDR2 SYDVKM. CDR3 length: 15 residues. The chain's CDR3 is CASSFSLPGDDEQFF. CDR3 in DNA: TGTGCCAGCAGTTTCAGTCTGCCAGGGGATGATGAGCAGTTCTTC.

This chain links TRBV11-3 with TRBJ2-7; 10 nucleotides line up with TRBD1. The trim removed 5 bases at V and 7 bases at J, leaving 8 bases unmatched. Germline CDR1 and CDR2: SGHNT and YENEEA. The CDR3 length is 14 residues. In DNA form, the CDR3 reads TGTGCCAGCAGCCCGGGACAGGGGTTGGGGGAGCAGTACTTC. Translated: CASSPGQGLGEQYF.

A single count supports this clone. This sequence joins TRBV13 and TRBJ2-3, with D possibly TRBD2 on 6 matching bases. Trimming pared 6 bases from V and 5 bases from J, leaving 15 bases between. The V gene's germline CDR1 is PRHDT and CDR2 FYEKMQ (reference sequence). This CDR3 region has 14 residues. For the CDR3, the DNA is TGTGCCAGCAGGAGGGAGGTCGGTAAAGATACGCAGTATTTT. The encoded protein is CASRREVGKDTQYF.